This record looks at one T cell receptor beta chain sequence and its context. Its antigen is not identified. The sample is drawn from a study of cytotoxic CD8 clonotypes in ibrutinib-treated CLL. Study outcomes and limitations: At baseline, clonality was higher than in age-matched healthy donors and correlated with CD8+ counts. Clonality rose at ibrutinib response and fell back toward baseline at progression. Public clonotypes proved infrequent, and on treatment they shrank or remained steady.

Repertoires were generated with immunoSEQ multiplex PCR, while TCRdb's copy carries only in-frame clones and drops some. The repertoire consists of 250,000 to 350,000 clones, with around 69% occurring once and the leading ten covering about 5.7%. V dropped 6 bases and J dropped 2; count of bases not matched to a gene: 10. The V gene's germline CDR1 is SEHNR and CDR2 FQNEAQ (reference sequence). The CDR3 spans 16 residues. This chain links TRBV7-9 with TRBJ2-3; 8 positions match TRBD1. The clonotype comes from a human donor with chronic lymphocytic leukemia. The specimen was PBMCs, collected at disease progression, from a patient treated with ibrutinib. CDR3 sequence (DNA): TGTGCCAGCAGACGTACCGGGACAGGAGTCACAGATACGCAGTATTTT. Residues: CASRRTGTGVTDTQYF.